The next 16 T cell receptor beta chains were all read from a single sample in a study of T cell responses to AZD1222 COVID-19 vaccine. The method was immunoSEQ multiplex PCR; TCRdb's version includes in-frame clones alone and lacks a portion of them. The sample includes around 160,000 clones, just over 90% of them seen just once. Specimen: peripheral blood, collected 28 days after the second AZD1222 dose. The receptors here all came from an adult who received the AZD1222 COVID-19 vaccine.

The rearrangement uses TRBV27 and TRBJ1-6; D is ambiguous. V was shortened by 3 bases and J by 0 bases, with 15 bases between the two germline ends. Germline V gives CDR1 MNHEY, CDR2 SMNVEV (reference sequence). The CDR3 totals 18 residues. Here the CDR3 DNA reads TGTGCCAGCAGTTTCCTAGGCCCACTGAGCTCCTATAATTCACCCCTCCACTTT. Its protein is CASSFLGPLSSYNSPLHF.

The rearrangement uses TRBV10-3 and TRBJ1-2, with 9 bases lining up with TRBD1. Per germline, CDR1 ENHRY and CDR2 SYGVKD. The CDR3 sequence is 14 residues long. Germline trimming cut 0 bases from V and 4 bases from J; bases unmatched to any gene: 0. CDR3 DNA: TGTGCCATCAGTGAGTCGACAGGGGGCTATGGCTACACCTTC. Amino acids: CAISESTGGYGYTF.

This chain's CDR3 is CASSSGLTEAFF. For the CDR3, the DNA is TGTGCCAGCAGCTCCGGACTCACTGAAGCTTTCTTT. This chain uses TRBV7-9 with TRBJ1-1; D unresolved. The length of the CDR3 is 12 residues. CDR1 and CDR2 from the germline V gene are SEHNR and FQNEAQ (reference sequence). V dropped 4 bases and J dropped 4 bases, with 7 bases sitting between them.

As DNA, the CDR3 is TGTGCCAGCAGCGACCGGGACAGCCCGTACGAGCAGTACTTC. It specifies CASSDRDSPYEQYF. This rearrangement joins TRBV11-3 to TRBJ2-7, with 7 bases aligning to TRBD1. The CDR3 is 14 residues long. J was trimmed by 4 bases and V by 5 bases; bases with no gene match: 8. The germline V gene has CDR1 SGHNT and CDR2 YENEEA.

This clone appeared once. The CDR3 loop is CASSLGGIRDTQYF. The CDR3 DNA is TGCGCCAGCAGCTTGGGAGGGATACGGGATACGCAGTATTTT. This chain connects TRBV5-1 to TRBJ2-3, with D perhaps matching TRBD2 (5 bases). Trimming left V 0 bases short and J 6 bases short, with 11 bases between. Germline CDR1 SGHRS, CDR2 YFSETQ. This CDR3 is built from 14 residues.

CDR3 DNA sequence: TGTGCCAGCAGTTTAAGCACCTATAGCAATCAGCCCCAGCATTTT. Its translation is CASSLSTYSNQPQHF. The chain has TRBV28 and TRBJ1-5; D gene uncertain. The germline gives CDR1 MDHEN, CDR2 SYDVKM. This CDR3 is built from 15 residues. Between the trimmed V and J ends, which lost 2 bases and 0 bases, there was a span of 8 bases. Supplemented by reference TRBV28 and TRBJ1-5, the full variable domain reads DVKVTQSSRYLVKRTGEKVFLECVQDMDHENMFWYRQDPGLGLRLIYFSYDVKMKEKGDIPEGYSVSREKKERFSLILESASTNQTSMYLCASSLSTYSNQPQHFGDGTRLSIL.

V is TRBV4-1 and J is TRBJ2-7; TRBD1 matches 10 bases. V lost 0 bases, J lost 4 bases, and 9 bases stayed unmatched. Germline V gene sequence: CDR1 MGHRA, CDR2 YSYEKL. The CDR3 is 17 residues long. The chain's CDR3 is CASSQDRTGTGAYEQYF. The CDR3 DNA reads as TGCGCCAGCAGCCAAGATCGGACCGGGACAGGGGCTTACGAGCAGTACTTC.

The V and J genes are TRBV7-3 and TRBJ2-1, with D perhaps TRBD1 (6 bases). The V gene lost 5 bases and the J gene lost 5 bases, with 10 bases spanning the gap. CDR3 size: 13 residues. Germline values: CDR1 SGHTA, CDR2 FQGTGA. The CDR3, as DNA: TGTGCCAGCAGCCTTAACAGGGACAATGAGCAGTTCTTC. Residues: CASSLNRDNEQFF.

Here the CDR3 DNA reads TGTGCCAGCCGCTTGGGGGGCCTGGACATTCAGTACTTC. This gives the protein CASRLGGLDIQYF. This chain uses TRBV18 with TRBJ2-4; D tentatively fits TRBD1 or TRBD2 (6 bases each). V lost 8 bases and J lost 8, with 16 bases in between. This CDR3 is built from 13 residues. Germline loops: CDR1 KGHSH, CDR2 LQKENI. Using reference TRBV18 and TRBJ2-4 for the parts outside the CDR3, the full variable domain is NAGVMQNPRHLVRRRGQEARLRCSPMKGHSHVYWYRQLPEEGLKFMVYLQKENIIDESGMPKERFSAEFPKEGPSILRIQQVVRGDSAAYFCASRLGGLDIQYFGAGTRLSVL.

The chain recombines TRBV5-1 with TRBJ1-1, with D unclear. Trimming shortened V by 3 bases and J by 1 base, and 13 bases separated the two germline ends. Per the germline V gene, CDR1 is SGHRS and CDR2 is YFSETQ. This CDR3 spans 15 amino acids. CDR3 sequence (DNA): TGCGCCAGCAGCTCGGGAGACCCGACGAACACTGAAGCTTTCTTT. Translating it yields CASSSGDPTNTEAFF. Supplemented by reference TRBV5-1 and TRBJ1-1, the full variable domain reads KAGVTQTPRYLIKTRGQQVTLSCSPISGHRSVSWYQQTPGQGLQFLFEYFSETQRNKGNFPGRFSGRQFSNSRSEMNVSTLELGDSALYLCASSSGDPTNTEAFFGQGTRLTVV.

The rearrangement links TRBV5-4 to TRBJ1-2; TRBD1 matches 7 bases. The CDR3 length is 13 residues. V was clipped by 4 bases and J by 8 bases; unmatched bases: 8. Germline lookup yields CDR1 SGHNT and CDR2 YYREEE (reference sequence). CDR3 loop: CASSLDRDRGYTF. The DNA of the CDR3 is TGTGCCAGCAGCCTAGACAGGGATCGAGGCTACACCTTC. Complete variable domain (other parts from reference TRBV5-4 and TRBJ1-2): ETGVTQSPTHLIKTRGQQVTLRCSSQSGHNTVSWYQQALGQGPQFIFQYYREEENGRGNFPPRFSGLQFPNYSSELNVNALELDDSALYLCASSLDRDRGYTFGSGTRLTVV.

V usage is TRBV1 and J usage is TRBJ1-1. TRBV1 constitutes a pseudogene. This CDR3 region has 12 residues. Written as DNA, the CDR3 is TGCACCAGCAAAGGGAGGATCACTGAAGCTTTCTTT. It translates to CTSKGRITEAFF.

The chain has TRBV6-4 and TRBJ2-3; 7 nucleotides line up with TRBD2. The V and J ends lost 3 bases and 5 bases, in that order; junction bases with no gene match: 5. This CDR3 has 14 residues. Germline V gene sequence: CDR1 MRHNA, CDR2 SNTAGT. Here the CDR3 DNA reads TGTGCCAGCAGTGAACGGGGGGATCTAGATACGCAGTATTTT. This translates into CASSERGDLDTQYF.

CDR3 nucleotide sequence: TGTGCCAGCAGCCCCCTTTACGAGCAGTACTTC. Protein sequence: CASSPLYEQYF. The V gene is TRBV7-9, the J gene TRBJ2-7; D is uncertain. Per the germline V gene, CDR1 is SEHNR and CDR2 is FQNEAQ (reference sequence). The CDR3 spans 11 residues. V gave up 5 bases and J gave up 4 bases, with 6 bases separating them.

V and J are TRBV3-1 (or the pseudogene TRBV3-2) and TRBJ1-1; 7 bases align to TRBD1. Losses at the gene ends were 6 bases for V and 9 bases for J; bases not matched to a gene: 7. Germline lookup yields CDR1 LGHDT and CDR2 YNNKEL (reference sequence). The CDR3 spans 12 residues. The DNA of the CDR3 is TGTGCCAGCAGTCAAAGGGGGCGCCAAGCTTTCTTT. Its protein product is CASSQRGRQAFF.

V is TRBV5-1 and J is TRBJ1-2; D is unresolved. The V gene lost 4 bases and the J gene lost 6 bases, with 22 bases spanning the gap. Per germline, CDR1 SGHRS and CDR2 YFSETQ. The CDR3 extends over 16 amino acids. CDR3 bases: TGCGCCAGCAGCCCCGGTGAGGTTCCCCTCATAAATGGCTACACCTTC. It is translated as CASSPGEVPLINGYTF.